This T cell receptor (beta chain) was profiled in a study of blood T cells in healthy people across ages. Points from the study as a whole: Both higher diversity and more naive CD4+ cells marked long-lived donors when set against aged donors. Among T cells, TCR beta diversity per million cells dropped roughly linearly as age rose.

This clonotype has a handful of counts. Antigen unknown. Using a J-beta primer mix together with a sample-barcoded 5' primer, a second PCR was run for roughly 6 to 12 cycles. Each cDNA was tagged by a template-switch adaptor containing 12 random nucleotides. TCRdb recomputed calls from the 5' RACE reads with MiXCR, one row per CDR3 protein. The data contain 850,000 to 1,000,000 distinct CDR3 sequences, roughly 50% of them singletons. Each sample used at least 6.5 million PBMCs. Sequenced material: blood. The source is a man aged 30-40 years in good health.

The CDR3 is CASSFRLSGQGSYEQYF. The DNA of the CDR3 is TGTGCCAGCAGCTTTAGGTTATCTGGACAGGGGTCCTACGAGCAGTACTTC. The chain is built from TRBV7-8 and TRBJ2-7; 9 nucleotides match TRBD1. V was pared by 3 bases and J by 1 base, with 10 bases of the junction left unmatched. Germline V CDR1 and CDR2: SGHVS, FQNEAQ. The CDR3 spans 17 residues.